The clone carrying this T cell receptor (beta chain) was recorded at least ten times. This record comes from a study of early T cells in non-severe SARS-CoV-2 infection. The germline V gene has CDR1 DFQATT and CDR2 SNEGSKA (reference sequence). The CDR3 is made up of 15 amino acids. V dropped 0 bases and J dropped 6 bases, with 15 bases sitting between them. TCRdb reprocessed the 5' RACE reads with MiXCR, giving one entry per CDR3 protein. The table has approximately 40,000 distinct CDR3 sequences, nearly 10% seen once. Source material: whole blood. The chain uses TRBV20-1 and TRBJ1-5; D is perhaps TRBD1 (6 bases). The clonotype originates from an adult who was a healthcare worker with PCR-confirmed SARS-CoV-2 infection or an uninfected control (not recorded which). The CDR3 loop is CSARDRSGEGQPQHF. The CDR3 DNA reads TGCAGTGCTAGAGATCGGTCAGGGGAAGGTCAGCCCCAGCATTTT.